The 9 T cell receptor beta chains reported below all come from one sample, sequenced in a study of blood T cell repertoires in COVID-19. Sequenced by immunoSEQ multiplex PCR; TCRdb stores in-frame clones only, minus some. The sample lists roughly 230,000 clones; roughly 80% were seen once. The specimen sequenced was peripheral blood. These receptors were obtained from a woman aged 80 or over with acute or convalescent COVID-19.

The rearrangement links TRBV5-1 to TRBJ1-1; 9 positions agree with TRBD1. The CDR3 sequence is 16 residues long. Trimming took 4 bases from V and 0 from J; bases not matched to a gene: 7. Germline V lookup: CDR1 SGHRS, CDR2 YFSETQ. CDR3 nucleotides: TGCGCCAGCAGCCTACAGACAGGGGGGATGAACACTGAAGCTTTCTTT. It translates to CASSLQTGGMNTEAFF.

The chain is built from TRBV6-5 and TRBJ2-1, with TRBD2 matching 7 bases. The length of the CDR3 is 15 residues. Trimming cost V 7 bases and J 0 bases; bases outside gene matches: 6. The germline gives CDR1 MNHEY, CDR2 SVGAGI. CDR3 protein: CASKRTGGSYNEQFF. DNA of the CDR3: TGTGCCAGCAAACGGACGGGGGGCTCCTACAATGAGCAGTTCTTC.

The chain has TRBV6-5 and TRBJ1-5; 9 bases match TRBD1. This CDR3 has 13 residues. CDR1 and CDR2 from the germline V gene are MNHEY and SVGAGI. V gave up 6 bases and J gave up 6 bases; unmatched junction bases: 3. The CDR3 reads CASRGQGGQPQHF. In DNA, the CDR3 is TGTGCCAGCAGGGGACAGGGTGGTCAGCCCCAGCATTTT.

The rearrangement links TRBV5-5 to TRBJ1-1, with D possibly TRBD1 on 5 matching bases. Trimming removed 5 bases at V and 6 bases at J, with 17 bases between. The CDR3 contains 14 residues. Germline values: CDR1 SGHKS, CDR2 YYEKEE (reference sequence). The CDR3 region is CASSTPGLGAEAFF. CDR3 nucleotide sequence: TGTGCCAGCAGTACCCCGGGACTCGGGGCTGAAGCTTTCTTT.

The chain employs TRBV30 and TRBJ1-1, with 8 bases identical to TRBD1. Unmatched junction bases numbered 6, after V lost 8 bases and J lost 1 base. This CDR3 contains 13 residues. The germline CDR1 and CDR2 sequences are GTSNPN and SVGIG (reference sequence). The CDR3 loop is CATRRGRNTEAFF. CDR3 coding DNA: TGTGCCACCCGCAGGGGGCGGAACACTGAAGCTTTCTTT.

The chain employs TRBV28 and TRBJ1-5, with a possible D match to TRBD1 (5 bases). V lost 8 bases and J 0 bases, leaving 23 bases between the germline ends. CDR1 and CDR2 from the germline V gene are MDHEN and SYDVKM. The CDR3 loop spans 18 amino acids. The CDR3 region is CASGLIRQRMGSNQPQHF. CDR3 coding DNA: TGTGCCAGCGGCCTAATAAGACAGCGTATGGGTAGCAATCAGCCCCAGCATTTT.

This clone was seen just once. The V call is TRBV2, the J call TRBJ1-2; TRBD1 might be the D (5 bases). Germline assignment: CDR1 SNHLY and CDR2 FYNNEI. The ends were cut back, 8 bases at V and 13 bases at J, with 14 bases in the middle. CDR3 size: 10 residues. CDR3 region: CASGSGGFTF. In DNA, the CDR3 is TGTGCCAGCGGAAGCGGGGGGTTCACCTTC. The variable domain in full, completed from reference TRBV2 and TRBJ1-2, reads EPEVTQTPSHQVTQMGQEVILRCVPISNHLYFYWYRQILGQKVEFLVSFYNNEISEKSEIFDDQFSVERPDGSNFTLKIRSTKLEDSAMYFCASGSGGFTFGSGTRLTVV.

This clone was counted at least ten times. J is TRBJ2-7 and V is TRBV19; D call uncertain. The CDR3 runs 15 residues. Trimming took 9 bases from V and 0 from J, leaving 18 bases between them. Looked up from germline, CDR1 is LNHDA and CDR2 is SQIVND (reference sequence). In DNA form, the CDR3 reads TGTGCCAGCCTTCCCTTCCATTCGAGCTCCTACGAGCAGTACTTC. It translates to CASLPFHSSSYEQYF.

V is TRBV12-5 and J is TRBJ1-2, with 7 bases that match TRBD1. J gave up 1 base and V 5 bases, and 4 bases lay outside the gene matches. The CDR3 runs to 14 residues. Germline loops: CDR1 LGHNT, CDR2 FRNRAP. The CDR3 DNA is TGTGCTAGTGGTGAGGGACAGTTTAACTATGGCTACACCTTC. Its translation: CASGEGQFNYGYTF.